These T cell receptor beta chains were read from a single sample in a study of PD-L1 blockade in urothelial cancer. Sequencing used immunoSEQ multiplex PCR; TCRdb keeps in-frame clones, though not all of them. Of about 110,000 clones listed, approximately 89% are singletons. The sequences come from PBMCs, collected around atezolizumab (anti-PD-L1) treatment. These receptors were obtained from a man in his 60s with urothelial cancer. The conserved cysteine and the conserved F or W are not part of the CDR3 here. Fields, in order: clone size, V gene, CDR3 protein. Size is omitted from some rows. Given values are once, few, many or a class for expanded clones.

>-|TRBV2
ASSESRAPYGYT
>-|TRBV7-2
ASSLNSGIYEQY
>-|TRBV6-5
ASSYDSVNTEAF
>once|TRBV5-1
ASSLETGEQF
>-|TRBV4-2
ASSQEDSRSGNTIY
>-|TRBV5-6
ASSFDSGRETQY
>-|TRBV7-3
ASSPNRGPYNEQF
>-|TRBV30
AWSTGLNQPQH
>-|TRBV7-3
ASSLGAGGSYEQY
>-|TRBV7-6
ASSPEVSSGANVLT
>-|TRBV18
ASSPLFRDTKETQY
>-|TRBV9
ASSVASGGSGDSGEQF
>-|TRBV21-1
ASSKQLSYRDESWRNTEAF
>-|TRBV11-3
ASSSSRPGVGGGGDTQY
>-|TRBV5-1
ASRFLSGQESGTDTQY
>few|TRBV12-2
ASRLVFPGVGSPLH
>-|TRBV19
ASSIEVTSYNEQF
>once|TRBV18
ASSPQQENTDTQY
>-|TRBV18
ASSPQEGGRTEAF
>-|TRBV10-2
ATSTSAITDTQY
>once|TRBV6-1
ASTFDRVGETQY
>-|TRBV5-1
ASRIGVTDTQY
>-|TRBV7-6
ASSLPGANSYNEQF
>once|TRBV2
ASRSLQGNGQPQH
>-|TRBV19
ASRMAGLSTDTQY